This T cell receptor beta chain was identified in a study of blood T cell repertoires in COVID-19. The CDR3 consists of 13 residues. V was cut by 4 bases and J by 0 bases, with 5 bases left in between. Germline loops: CDR1 MNHEY, CDR2 SVGAGI. The protocol was immunoSEQ multiplex PCR, while the TCRdb copy is restricted to in-frame clones and leaves out a portion. The data hold about 180,000 clones, with around 84% observed a single time. Sequencing input: PBMCs or T cells enriched from blood (not recorded which). The chain has TRBV6-5 and TRBJ2-3; no firm D call. The origin of this receptor is a man aged 50 to 59 who had recovered from COVID-19. The CDR3 coding sequence is TGTGCCAGCAGTTTCAGTAGCACAGATACGCAGTATTTT. Protein: CASSFSSTDTQYF.